This T cell receptor (beta chain) was profiled in a study of response to subunit inactivated influenza vaccine. Notes on the study in general: It was the authors' suggestion that each seasonal influenza vaccination recruits few new T cells.

V was pared by 5 bases and J by 1 base, with 18 bases between. This CDR3 has 16 amino acids. Germline V gene sequence: CDR1 SGHVS, CDR2 FQNEAQ. One entry per CDR3 protein results from TCRdb running MiXCR on the RT-PCR reads. The sample lists 400,000 to 650,000 distinct CDR3 sequences, approximately 7.7% occurring once. This clonotype was detected only a few times. Its antigen remains unknown. V gene TRBV7-8 combines with J gene TRBJ2-7, with D maybe TRBD1 (6 bases). Sequencing used PBMCs from blood, obtained less than 30 months after vaccination. The clonotype comes from a man aged 45 to 75 who received an inactivated influenza vaccine. The CDR3 DNA follows: TGTGCCAGCAGCCCCCGCCCAGGGGTCAGTTCCTACGAGCAGTACTTC. Translated: CASSPRPGVSSYEQYF.